The 26 T cell receptor beta chains below were found in one sample sequenced in a study of blood T cell repertoires in COVID-19. Libraries were prepared by immunoSEQ multiplex PCR; TCRdb keeps only in-frame clonotypes and omits some of them. The profile shows 90,000 to 120,000 clones, 88% of them singletons. The sequenced sample consisted of peripheral blood. These receptors originate from a man between 45 and 60 years old with active or convalescent COVID-19.

V is TRBV5-1 and J is TRBJ1-1; 8 nucleotides agree with TRBD1. J gave up 4 bases and V 2 bases, and 10 bases lay outside the gene matches. Looked up from germline, CDR1 is SGHRS and CDR2 is YFSETQ. The length of the CDR3 is 16 residues. For the CDR3, the DNA is TGCGCCAGCAGCTTACGACAGGGGCCGTCCTTCACTGAAGCTTTCTTT. This translates into CASSLRQGPSFTEAFF.

This clone was found once. The V and J genes are TRBV10-3 and TRBJ2-1; 9 bases are shared with TRBD2. Germline trimming cut 2 bases from V and 7 bases from J; bases unmatched to any gene: 6. The CDR3 extends over 15 amino acids. In germline, CDR1 is ENHRY, CDR2 SYGVKD. CDR3 sequence: CAISEEIAGDNEQFF. For the CDR3, the DNA is TGTGCCATCAGTGAGGAGATAGCGGGGGATAATGAGCAGTTCTTC.

The CDR3 loop is CASSSDTSGSQNEQFF. The CDR3 nucleotides are TGTGCCAGCAGCTCCGACACTAGCGGGAGCCAGAATGAGCAGTTCTTC. J is TRBJ2-1 and V is TRBV11-3, with TRBD2 matching over 11 bases. Germline CDR1 and CDR2: SGHNT and YENEEA. The CDR3 is 16 amino acids. Unmatched junction bases numbered 9, after V lost 4 bases and J lost 7 bases.

This chain links TRBV5-4 with TRBJ2-6, with D unclear. CDR3 size: 17 residues. Per the germline V gene, CDR1 is SGHNT and CDR2 is YYREEE (reference sequence). V was trimmed by 1 base and J by 2 bases, leaving 13 bases between them. The CDR3 here is CASSLSSGQAGANVLTF. CDR3 DNA: TGTGCCAGCAGCTTGTCGAGTGGGCAGGCTGGGGCCAACGTCCTGACTTTC.

The chain links TRBV7-9 to TRBJ2-1; 14 bases match TRBD2. The CDR3 has 18 residues. The junction had 9 bases not matched to a gene; V was cut back by 4 bases and J by 4 bases. CDR1 is SEHNR, CDR2 FQNEAQ, per germline (reference sequence). Here the CDR3 DNA reads TGTGCCAGCAGCTCGGGACTAGCGGGGGAACAAGTATACAATGAGCAGTTCTTC. Encoded protein: CASSSGLAGEQVYNEQFF.

The chain uses TRBV18 and TRBJ2-3, with 9 bases that match TRBD2. Germline CDR1 reads KGHSH; CDR2 reads LQKENI. CDR3 length: 16 amino acids. V was clipped by 5 bases and J by 3 bases; unmatched bases: 9. DNA for the CDR3: TGTGCCAGCTCATCCCGACTAGCGGAAACGACAGATACGCAGTATTTT. It encodes CASSSRLAETTDTQYF.

The J gene is TRBJ2-3, the V gene TRBV5-1; 16 bases agree with TRBD2. CDR3 length: 17 amino acids. Germline CDR1 and CDR2: SGHRS and YFSETQ. The ends lost 4 bases at V and 6 bases at J; junction bases unmatched: 8. The CDR3 here is CASSQGLAGGFGDTQYF. The DNA for the CDR3 is TGCGCCAGCAGCCAGGGACTAGCGGGAGGGTTCGGGGATACGCAGTATTTT.

This clone was detected ten times or more. This chain joins TRBV7-9 and TRBJ2-7, with TRBD2 matching 8 bases. Germline loops: CDR1 SEHNR, CDR2 FQNEAQ (reference sequence). CDR3 size: 14 residues. J was trimmed by 5 bases and V by 8 bases; bases with no gene match: 11. The CDR3: CASALSGSSHEQYF. Written as DNA, the CDR3 is TGTGCCAGCGCCTTAAGCGGGAGTAGCCACGAGCAGTACTTC. The full variable domain, rest sourced from reference TRBV7-9 and TRBJ2-7, is DTGVSQNPRHKITKRGQNVTFRCDPISEHNRLYWYRQTLGQGPEFLTYFQNEAQLEKSRLLSDRFSAERPKGSFSTLEIQRTEQGDSAMYLCASALSGSSHEQYFGPGTRLTVT.

The rearrangement links TRBV4-3 to TRBJ1-2; tentative D call: TRBD1 (5 bases). Germline V gives CDR1 LGHNA, CDR2 YSLEER. Trimming left V 1 base short and J 3 bases short, with 9 bases between. The CDR3 totals 14 residues. CDR3 protein: CASSQAGGDYGYTF. Here the CDR3 DNA reads TGCGCCAGCAGCCAAGCCGGAGGGGACTATGGCTACACCTTC.

The chain combines TRBV5-1 with TRBJ1-1; D call uncertain. Trimming stripped 3 bases from V and 2 bases from J, with 14 bases between. The CDR3 totals 15 residues. Per germline, CDR1 SGHRS and CDR2 YFSETQ. CDR3 DNA: TGCGCCAGCAGCTACGTCGGGCGGGGTAACACTGAAGCTTTCTTT. Translation: CASSYVGRGNTEAFF.

The rearrangement uses TRBV27 and TRBJ2-3, with 12 bases identical to TRBD2. Per the germline V gene, CDR1 is MNHEY and CDR2 is SMNVEV (reference sequence). V was pared by 5 bases and J by 6 bases, with 9 bases of the junction left unmatched. There are 16 residues in the CDR3. For the CDR3, the DNA is TGTGCCAGCAGTCCGCTAGCGGGAGGGCCTAGGGATACGCAGTATTTT. Protein sequence: CASSPLAGGPRDTQYF.

The chain carries TRBV28 and TRBJ2-1; TRBD2 matches 15 bases. V shed 6 bases and J 10 bases; nucleotides not matched to a gene: 10. Germline V CDR1 and CDR2: MDHEN, SYDVKM. The CDR3 is made up of 16 amino acids. The CDR3 DNA follows: TGTGCCAGCAGAAACACGGGACTAGCGGGAGGCAACGAGCAGTTCTTC. Translated, it gives CASRNTGLAGGNEQFF.

The chain combines TRBV19 with TRBJ1-5; TRBD1 aligns across 11 bases. The V gene end was trimmed by 5 bases and the J gene end by 5 bases; junction bases not matched to a gene: 5. Germline values: CDR1 LNHDA, CDR2 SQIVND (reference sequence). There are 15 residues in the CDR3. The CDR3 coding sequence is TGTGCCAGTAGTCTCAGGACAGGGGGCTATCAGCCCCAGCATTTT. As protein: CASSLRTGGYQPQHF.

The chain employs TRBV7-8 and TRBJ1-1; 9 bases align to TRBD1. CDR3 length: 15 residues. Germline trimming cut 3 bases from V and 3 bases from J; bases unmatched to any gene: 5. CDR1 and CDR2 from the germline V gene are SGHVS and FQNEAQ. CDR3 amino acids: CASSFLGQGDTEAFF. In DNA form, the CDR3 reads TGTGCCAGCAGCTTCTTGGGACAGGGTGACACTGAAGCTTTCTTT. The whole variable domain, remainder taken from reference TRBV7-8 and TRBJ1-1, is GAGVSQSPRYKVAKRGQDVALRCDPISGHVSLFWYQQALGQGPEFLTYFQNEAQLDKSGLPSDRFFAERPEGSVSTLKIQRTQQEDSAVYLCASSFLGQGDTEAFFGQGTRLTVV.

The chain couples TRBV7-9 to TRBJ2-3, with TRBD1 matching 8 bases. J lost 5 bases, V lost 7 bases, and 8 bases had no gene match. From germline, CDR1 is SEHNR and CDR2 FQNEAQ (reference sequence). The CDR3 totals 14 residues. The CDR3 protein is CASKLGQGGDTQYF. The CDR3 DNA reads TGTGCCAGCAAATTAGGACAGGGAGGAGATACGCAGTATTTT.

This sequence joins TRBV10-2 and TRBJ1-5; unclear D gene. This CDR3 contains 13 residues. Germline V gene lookup returns CDR1 WSHSY and CDR2 SAAADI. The ends were cut back, 8 bases at V and 7 bases at J, with 15 bases in the middle. This CDR3 is CASQKSGYQPQHF. The CDR3 DNA sequence: TGCGCCAGCCAGAAATCGGGTTACCAGCCCCAGCATTTT.

V and J are TRBV12-3 or TRBV12-4 and TRBJ1-2; 9 bases map to TRBD1. V lost 7 bases, J lost 8 bases, and 8 bases stayed unmatched. The CDR3 consists of 13 residues. The CDR3 loop is CASTTGQGGGYTF. CDR3 coding DNA: TGTGCCAGCACCACGGGACAGGGTGGCGGCTACACCTTC.

The genes are TRBV28 and TRBJ1-2; 9 bases line up with TRBD1. Germline V CDR1 and CDR2: MDHEN, SYDVKM. This CDR3 comprises 17 residues. The V segment lost 5 bases and the J segment 0 bases; nucleotides outside the gene matches: 10. Here the CDR3 DNA reads TGTGCCAGCAGTCACAGACAGGGGGTGCTTTCTAACTATGGCTACACCTTC. Translating it yields CASSHRQGVLSNYGYTF.

In DNA, the CDR3 is TGTGCCAGCAGCTTAGTACCGGTGGATCAGCCCCAGCATTTT. Residues: CASSLVPVDQPQHF. The chain links TRBV7-2 to TRBJ1-5; unclear D gene. The CDR3 is made up of 14 amino acids. V was pared by 1 base and J by 5 bases, with 9 bases between. Per germline, CDR1 SGHTA and CDR2 FQGNSA.

The chain employs TRBV5-1 and TRBJ2-7, with D possibly being TRBD1 (6 bases). Trimming took 4 bases from V and 2 from J, leaving 16 bases between them. Germline CDR1 and CDR2: SGHRS and YFSETQ. The CDR3 spans 15 residues. CDR3 sequence (DNA): TGCGCCAGCAGCGTAAACACAGGGTCCACCTACGAGCAGTACTTC. Its protein is CASSVNTGSTYEQYF.

The chain recombines TRBV24-1 with TRBJ1-5, with D perhaps matching TRBD1 (5 bases). V dropped 5 bases and J dropped 5 bases, with 9 bases sitting between them. The germline gives CDR1 KGHDR, CDR2 SFDVKD. This CDR3 region has 13 residues. CDR3 region: CATSAQGYQPQHF. The CDR3 coding sequence is TGTGCCACCAGTGCCCAGGGTTATCAGCCCCAGCATTTT.

This sequence joins TRBV28 and TRBJ1-2; possibly TRBD1 for D (5 bases). CDR1 and CDR2 (germline): MDHEN, SYDVKM. The length of the CDR3 is 15 residues. V lost 5 bases and J 4 bases, leaving 17 bases between the germline ends. CDR3 sequence (DNA): TGTGCCAGCAGTCCTACCGCACAGGAAGTCTATGGCTACACCTTC. It codes for CASSPTAQEVYGYTF.

This clone was seen just once. The chain combines TRBV3-1 (or the pseudogene TRBV3-2) with TRBJ2-1; 7 positions match TRBD2. The CDR3 length is 14 residues. V was pared by 3 bases and J by 6 bases, with 5 bases of the junction left unmatched. Germline CDR1 reads LGHDT; CDR2 reads YNNKEL (reference sequence). DNA of the CDR3: TGTGCCAGCAGCCAGAGACTAGCTCGCAATGAGCAGTTCTTC. Amino acid sequence: CASSQRLARNEQFF.

This chain connects TRBV5-4 to TRBJ1-2; TRBD1 agrees at 9 bases. CDR1 is SGHNT and CDR2 is YYREEE in the germline V gene (reference sequence). There are 15 residues in the CDR3. Trimming took 4 bases from V and 5 from J; bases not matched to a gene: 9. CDR3 amino acids: CASSQQTDRGYGYTF. CDR3 DNA sequence: TGTGCCAGCAGCCAACAAACGGACAGGGGTTATGGCTACACCTTC.

The chain joins TRBV5-1 to TRBJ1-1; D not resolved. Trimming took off 4 bases at V and 5 bases at J, with 18 bases between the two ends. Germline lookup yields CDR1 SGHRS and CDR2 YFSETQ. CDR3 length: 15 residues. CDR3 sequence reads: CASSPLDGRRTEAFF. CDR3 nucleotide sequence: TGCGCCAGCAGCCCCCTTGACGGGAGGAGGACTGAAGCTTTCTTT.

The genes are TRBV15 and TRBJ2-1; TRBD2 matches 8 bases. CDR3 length equals 15 residues. Losses at the gene ends were 0 bases for V and 5 bases for J; bases not matched to a gene: 3. The V gene's germline CDR1 is LNHNV and CDR2 YYDKDF (reference sequence). Written as DNA, the CDR3 is TGTGCCACCAGCAGAGATCTAGCGGGTGACAATGAGCAGTTCTTC. This gives the protein CATSRDLAGDNEQFF. Variable domain in full (rest from reference TRBV15 and TRBJ2-1): DAMVIQNPRYQVTQFGKPVTLSCSQTLNHNVMYWYQQKSSQAPKLLFHYYDKDFNNEADTPDNFQSRRPNTSFCFLDIRSPGLGDTAMYLCATSRDLAGDNEQFFGPGTRLTVL.